What follows are 30 T cell receptor beta chains derived from one specimen sequenced in a study of CXCR3-negative and CXCR3-positive naive CD8 T cells. Study-level findings and limits: CXCR3-negative naive cells had less hydrophobic TRB CDR3s than did CXCR3-positive naive cells.

Researchers prepared the TRB cDNA libraries using 5' RACE with UMI labels. No DNA is given; TCRdb re-called the 5' RACE reads and lists each CDR3 protein once. The sample totals about 150,000 distinct CDR3 sequences. These receptors have no identified antigens. Sequenced sample: naive CXCR3+ CD8+ T cells from blood. This sample's subset: CD45RO-CCR7+CD27+CD95- naive CD8+ T cells expressing CXCR3 (TNR3+). The receptors were gathered from a human donor in good health. Some clones in this sample may be carry-over from other donors' samples.

V is TRBV27 and J is TRBJ1-2. This CDR3 has 14 amino acids. In germline, CDR1 is MNHEY, CDR2 SMNVEV (reference sequence). This chain's CDR3 is CASSPIQTGDGYTF.

J is TRBJ1-4 and V is TRBV19; TCRdb lists TRBD1, though no DNA is available to test this call. From germline, CDR1 is LNHDA and CDR2 SQIVND (reference sequence). The CDR3 runs 16 residues. The CDR3 protein is CASSADRGLTNEKLFF. Complete variable domain (other parts from reference TRBV19 and TRBJ1-4): DGGITQSPKYLFRKEGQNVTLSCEQNLNHDAMYWYRQDPGQGLRLIYYSQIVNDFQKGDIAEGYSVSREKKESFPLTVTSAQKNPTAFYLCASSADRGLTNEKLFFGSGTQLSVL.

CDR3 protein: CASSLTPLQETQYF. The rearrangement joins TRBV7-9 to TRBJ2-5; TCRdb names TRBD1, which stays unverified in the absence of DNA. The CDR3 has 14 residues. Germline values: CDR1 SEHNR, CDR2 FQNEAQ (reference sequence).

The chain employs TRBV4-1 and TRBJ2-7; there is no DNA to check the TCRdb D call of TRBD1. Germline assignment: CDR1 MGHRA and CDR2 YSYEKL. The CDR3 loop spans 14 amino acids. The CDR3 loop reads CASSQGGVTYEQYF.

The rearrangement uses TRBV6-2 or TRBV6-3 and TRBJ2-1. The CDR3 length is 13 residues. The V gene's germline CDR1 is MNHEY and CDR2 SVGEGT. Here the CDR3 reads CASQSGVNNEQFF.

The CDR3 here is CASSPAVVYEQYF. The chain uses TRBV28 and TRBJ2-7; without DNA, the TCRdb call of TRBD2 cannot be checked. Germline CDR1 reads MDHEN; CDR2 reads SYDVKM. There are 13 residues in the CDR3.

The gene calls are TRBV5-6 and TRBJ1-5; lacking DNA, the TRBD1 call made by TCRdb goes unchecked. The CDR3 is made up of 15 amino acids. Germline CDR1 and CDR2: SGHDT and YYEEEE. CDR3 loop: CASSLRWGSNQPQHF.

The chain joins TRBV12-3 or TRBV12-4 to TRBJ2-1; TCRdb lists TRBD2, though no DNA is available to test this call. The CDR3 length is 13 residues. CDR3 region: CASGTSWDDEQFF.

The chain uses TRBV12-3 or TRBV12-4 and TRBJ2-3; checking the TCRdb D call of TRBD2 is not possible without DNA. The CDR3 is made up of 15 amino acids. The CDR3: CASREMAGGTDTQYF.

J is TRBJ2-5 and V is TRBV2. The CDR3 is 13 residues long. Germline V gene sequence: CDR1 SNHLY, CDR2 FYNNEI. Here the CDR3 reads CASRKPFQETQYF.

CDR3 region: CASSQSGLSGSYNEQFF. The rearrangement joins TRBV6-6 to TRBJ2-1; as DNA is missing, the TRBD2 call by TCRdb cannot be tested. The CDR3 extends over 17 amino acids. The V gene's germline CDR1 is MNHNY and CDR2 SVGAGI (reference sequence).

This chain uses TRBV4-3 with TRBJ1-6; TCRdb's D call, TRBD1, is unchecked because there is no DNA. The CDR3 extends over 16 amino acids. Looked up from germline, CDR1 is LGHNA and CDR2 is YSLEER. The CDR3 loop reads CASSQDGAADGSPLHF.

This chain links TRBV7-2 with TRBJ2-5; TCRdb returns TRBD2, unconfirmable since there is no DNA. Germline CDR1 and CDR2: SGHTA and FQGNSA. The CDR3 loop spans 16 amino acids. CDR3 region: CASSFRLAGIQETQYF.

The chain is built from TRBV29-1 and TRBJ2-7; TCRdb lists TRBD1, though no DNA is available to test this call. Germline loops: CDR1 SQVTM, CDR2 ANQGSEA. The CDR3 runs to 13 residues. CDR3 in amino acids: CSVETGRTDEQYF.

The chain links TRBV20-1 to TRBJ2-1. This CDR3 spans 14 amino acids. Looked up from germline, CDR1 is DFQATT and CDR2 is SNEGSKA (reference sequence). The CDR3 loop reads CSARDEDSYNEQFF.

The chain recombines TRBV7-3 with TRBJ2-1; the TCRdb call, TRBD2, lacks DNA for checking. Germline assignment: CDR1 SGHTA and CDR2 FQGTGA. The CDR3 consists of 15 residues. The CDR3 is CASSFLAGDYNEQFF.

The gene calls are TRBV4-1 and TRBJ2-2; TCRdb names TRBD1, which stays unverified in the absence of DNA. The germline CDR1 and CDR2 sequences are MGHRA and YSYEKL. This CDR3 comprises 16 residues. CDR3 region: CASSHAKDNGAGELFF.

The CDR3 region is CSVGQGIMYEQYF. The chain has TRBV29-1 and TRBJ2-7; no DNA is available, so the TRBD1 call from TCRdb remains unchecked. This CDR3 spans 13 amino acids. The germline gives CDR1 SQVTM, CDR2 ANQGSEA.

The rearrangement uses TRBV14 and TRBJ2-5; TCRdb's D call of TRBD2 is untestable without DNA. This CDR3 is built from 17 residues. CDR1 and CDR2 from the germline V gene are SGHDN and FVKESK. The CDR3 loop is CASSQGGSGSPVETQYF.

The chain is built from TRBV10-3 and TRBJ2-7. There are 11 residues in the CDR3. Per germline, CDR1 ENHRY and CDR2 SYGVKD. Here the CDR3 reads CAISDTYEQYF.

The chain carries TRBV12-3 or TRBV12-4 and TRBJ2-2; TCRdb indicates TRBD1, and absent DNA this call remains unverified. The CDR3 is 14 residues long. The CDR3 sequence: CASSLQGATGELFF.

The chain employs TRBV5-6 and TRBJ2-1; TCRdb names TRBD1, which stays unverified in the absence of DNA. CDR1 is SGHDT and CDR2 is YYEEEE in the germline V gene. This CDR3 comprises 15 residues. CDR3 sequence: CASSLIPGQGDEQFF.

This chain connects TRBV15 to TRBJ1-2. This CDR3 spans 17 amino acids. CDR1 LNHNV and CDR2 YYDKDF come from the germline V gene (reference sequence). The CDR3 loop reads CATSRDHPGLSNYGYTF.

CDR3 protein: CASSPPPSGYNEQFF. The V and J genes are TRBV5-6 and TRBJ2-1; TCRdb returns TRBD2, unconfirmable since there is no DNA. The CDR3 runs to 15 residues. Per germline, CDR1 SGHDT and CDR2 YYEEEE.

This chain connects TRBV9 to TRBJ1-2; TCRdb's D call of TRBD1 is untestable without DNA. This CDR3 comprises 13 residues. Germline V gene sequence: CDR1 SGDLS, CDR2 YYNGEE. The CDR3 sequence: CASSVGAGYGYTF.

CDR3 amino acids: CASSPREGQPQHF. The J gene is TRBJ1-5, the V gene TRBV27; TCRdb picks TRBD1, but there is no DNA to check that call. The CDR3 covers 13 residues. Germline CDR1 is MNHEY and CDR2 is SMNVEV (reference sequence).

The chain uses TRBV20-1 and TRBJ1-2; TCRdb returns TRBD1, unconfirmable since there is no DNA. CDR1 and CDR2 (germline): DFQATT, SNEGSKA (reference sequence). This CDR3 spans 16 amino acids. CDR3 in amino acids: CSARDRGRLTNYGYTF.

This rearrangement joins TRBV20-1 to TRBJ2-4; the D gene TCRdb calls, TRBD1, cannot be checked with no DNA. In germline, CDR1 is DFQATT, CDR2 SNEGSKA (reference sequence). The CDR3 consists of 11 residues. CDR3 sequence reads: CRARDLGLYVF.

The V and J genes are TRBV27 and TRBJ2-1; the D call from TCRdb, TRBD2, cannot be confirmed without DNA. Germline CDR1 MNHEY, CDR2 SMNVEV (reference sequence). CDR3 length equals 14 residues. The CDR3 loop is CASTSGGSYNEQFF.

This CDR3 is CASSYPGVEQPQHF. The chain links TRBV6-6 to TRBJ1-5; with no DNA, the TCRdb D assignment of TRBD1 cannot be verified. This CDR3 has 14 amino acids. The V gene's germline CDR1 is MNHNY and CDR2 SVGAGI (reference sequence).